These 12 T cell receptor beta chains came from one sample sequenced in a study of blood T cell repertoires in COVID-19 (dated by TCRdb to about 2020). Library generation was performed with the immunoSEQ multiplex PCR assay. TCRdb limited this immuneACCESS table to in-frame rearrangements with V and J called. A share of clones is missing; checked studies link under half to unresolved V genes, and the rest is unexplained. The sample table holds around 400,000 clones, of which just under 90% were seen once. About 1.7% of the sample belongs to the ten largest clones. The sample was PBMCs or T cells enriched from blood (not recorded which). These receptor sequences come from a woman in her 30s who had recovered from COVID-19.

The chain carries TRBV3-1 (or the pseudogene TRBV3-2) and TRBJ2-7; 13 bases agree with TRBD2. The ends lost 1 base at V and 1 base at J; junction bases unmatched: 7. The CDR3 is 18 residues long. Germline V gives CDR1 LGHDT, CDR2 YNNKEL (reference sequence). The CDR3 sequence: CASSQGTSGRARSYEQYF. CDR3 nucleotides: TGTGCCAGCAGCCAAGGGACTAGCGGGAGAGCACGATCCTACGAGCAGTACTTC.

This clone was counted a single time. The chain recombines TRBV6-5 with TRBJ1-5; D is possibly TRBD1 (5 bases). Germline V gene sequence: CDR1 MNHEY, CDR2 SVGAGI. The CDR3 consists of 15 residues. Trimming left V 2 bases short and J 1 base short, with 9 bases between. The CDR3 region has the DNA TGTGCCAGCAGTTACAGCAGGGCGAGCAATCAGCCCCAGCATTTT. Its translation: CASSYSRASNQPQHF.

The J gene is TRBJ2-1, the V gene TRBV2; 10 nucleotides agree with TRBD2. Per the germline V gene, CDR1 is SNHLY and CDR2 is FYNNEI. The CDR3 is 14 amino acids. V was pared by 11 bases and J by 5 bases, with 9 bases of the junction left unmatched. CDR3 residues: CAVLIGLADNEQFF. The CDR3 DNA follows: TGTGCCGTGCTCATCGGACTAGCGGACAATGAGCAGTTCTTC.

The chain joins TRBV30 to TRBJ2-7; TRBD1 matches 7 bases. J lost 7 bases, V lost 0 bases, and 3 bases had no gene match. The germline V gene encodes CDR1 GTSNPN and CDR2 SVGIG (reference sequence). The CDR3 covers 12 residues. CDR3 protein: CAWSVLGQEQYF. DNA of the CDR3: TGTGCCTGGAGTGTACTGGGACAGGAGCAGTACTTC.

V gene TRBV5-1 combines with J gene TRBJ1-1; no clear D gene. The V end lost 2 bases, the J end lost 2 bases, and 4 bases lay between the germline ends. Germline lookup yields CDR1 SGHRS and CDR2 YFSETQ. The CDR3 runs 12 residues. CDR3 region: CASSLSNTEAFF. CDR3 nucleotide sequence: TGCGCCAGCAGCTTATCAAACACTGAAGCTTTCTTT. Drawing the rest from reference TRBV5-1 and TRBJ1-1, the complete variable domain is KAGVTQTPRYLIKTRGQQVTLSCSPISGHRSVSWYQQTPGQGLQFLFEYFSETQRNKGNFPGRFSGRQFSNSRSEMNVSTLELGDSALYLCASSLSNTEAFFGQGTRLTVV.

The chain has TRBV9 and TRBJ1-2; possibly TRBD1 for D (6 bases). Germline V gene sequence: CDR1 SGDLS, CDR2 YYNGEE. The CDR3 has 12 amino acids. The ends were cut back, 5 bases at V and 8 bases at J, with 13 bases in the middle. The CDR3 coding sequence is TGTGCCAGCAGTGGCGGTCAGGGGGGCTACACCTTC. Protein product: CASSGGQGGYTF.

The genes are TRBV27 and TRBJ1-2, with 10 bases matching TRBD1. The CDR3 sequence is 14 residues long. The V segment lost 7 bases and the J segment 7 bases; nucleotides outside the gene matches: 9. The germline V gene encodes CDR1 MNHEY and CDR2 SMNVEV (reference sequence). The CDR3 loop reads CASTSGTGDRGYTF. The CDR3, as DNA: TGTGCCAGCACCTCAGGGACAGGGGATCGTGGCTACACCTTC.

The rearrangement uses TRBV5-1 and TRBJ2-2; TRBD1 agrees at 7 bases. Germline V gene sequence: CDR1 SGHRS, CDR2 YFSETQ. Trimming at V came to 0 bases and at J to 7 bases, leaving 9 bases not matched to a gene. CDR3 size: 16 residues. CDR3 bases: TGCGCCAGCAGCTTGGACGGGACAGTGAGGGTCGGGGAGCTGTTTTTT. The encoded protein is CASSLDGTVRVGELFF.

The rearrangement joins TRBV6-2 or TRBV6-3 to TRBJ2-5; 11 bases line up with TRBD2. The CDR3 is made up of 16 amino acids. V gave up 0 bases and J gave up 1 base; unmatched junction bases: 1. Per the germline V gene, CDR1 is MNHEY and CDR2 is SVGEGT. CDR3: CASSYSLAGGQETQYF. The CDR3 region has the DNA TGTGCCAGCAGTTACTCCCTAGCGGGGGGCCAAGAGACCCAGTACTTC.

CDR3 nucleotides: TGTGCCTGGAACGTCGAGCGGGGTCCCTCGAGCTCCTACAATGAGCAGTTCTTC. Residues: CAWNVERGPSSSYNEQFF. The V and J genes are TRBV30 and TRBJ2-1, with 7 bases fitting TRBD2. Germline V gives CDR1 GTSNPN, CDR2 SVGIG (reference sequence). V was pared by 4 bases and J by 0 bases, with 15 bases of the junction left unmatched. The CDR3 is 18 residues long.

The V and J genes are TRBV28 and TRBJ2-7, with 10 bases matching TRBD1. This CDR3 is built from 17 residues. Germline trimming cut 6 bases from V and 3 bases from J; bases unmatched to any gene: 14. Germline CDR1 is MDHEN and CDR2 is SYDVKM. This chain's CDR3 is CASRTRQGANPLYEQYF. The CDR3 nucleotides are TGTGCCAGCAGAACTAGACAGGGGGCAAACCCTCTCTACGAGCAGTACTTC.

The V gene is TRBV9, the J gene TRBJ2-5, with 7 bases identical to TRBD1. The CDR3 runs to 14 residues. Per germline, CDR1 SGDLS and CDR2 YYNGEE. J gave up 5 bases and V 0 bases, and 4 bases lay outside the gene matches. Here the CDR3 reads CASSVGTGWETQYF. The CDR3, as DNA: TGTGCCAGCAGCGTAGGGACAGGCTGGGAGACCCAGTACTTC.